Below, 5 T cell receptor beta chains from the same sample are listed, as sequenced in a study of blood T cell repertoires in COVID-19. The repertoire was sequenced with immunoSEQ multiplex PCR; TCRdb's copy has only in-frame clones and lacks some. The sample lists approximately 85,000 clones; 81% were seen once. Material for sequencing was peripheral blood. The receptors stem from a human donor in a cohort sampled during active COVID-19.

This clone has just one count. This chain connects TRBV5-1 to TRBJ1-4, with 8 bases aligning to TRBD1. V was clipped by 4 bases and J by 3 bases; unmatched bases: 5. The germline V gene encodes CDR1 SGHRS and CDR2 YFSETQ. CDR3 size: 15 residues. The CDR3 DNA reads TGCGCCAGCAGCCTTCAGGGGGCACCTAATGAAAAACTGTTTTTT. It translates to CASSLQGAPNEKLFF.

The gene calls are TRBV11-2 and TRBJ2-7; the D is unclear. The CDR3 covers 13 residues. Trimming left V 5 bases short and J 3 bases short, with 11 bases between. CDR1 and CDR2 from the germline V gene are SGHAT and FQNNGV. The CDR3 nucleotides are TGTGCCAGCAGCCAATCGGTCCTCTACGAGCAGTACTTC. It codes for CASSQSVLYEQYF.

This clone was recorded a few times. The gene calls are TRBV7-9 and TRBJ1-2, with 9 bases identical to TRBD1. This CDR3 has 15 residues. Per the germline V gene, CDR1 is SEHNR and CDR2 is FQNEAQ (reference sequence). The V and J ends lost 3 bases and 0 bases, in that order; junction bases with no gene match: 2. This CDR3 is CASSLDRGANYGYTF. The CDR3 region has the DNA TGTGCCAGCAGCTTGGACAGGGGAGCTAACTATGGCTACACCTTC.

CDR3: CASSPRQGANEQFF. CDR3 DNA sequence: TGTGCCAGCAGCCCACGACAGGGGGCCAATGAGCAGTTCTTC. The V gene is TRBV7-3, the J gene TRBJ2-1; 10 positions agree with TRBD1. Trimming took 5 bases from V and 6 from J; bases not matched to a gene: 4. The CDR3 extends over 14 amino acids. CDR1 and CDR2 from the germline V gene are SGHTA and FQGTGA.

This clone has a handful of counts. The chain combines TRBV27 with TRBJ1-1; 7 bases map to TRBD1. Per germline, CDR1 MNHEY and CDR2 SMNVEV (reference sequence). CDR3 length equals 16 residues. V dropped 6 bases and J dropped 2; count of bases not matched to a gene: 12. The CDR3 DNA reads TGTGCCAGCAGACCTCCTTTGGGACAGAAAAACACTGAAGCTTTCTTT. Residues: CASRPPLGQKNTEAFF.